Listed below are T cell receptor beta chains from one sample, sequenced in a study of cytomegalovirus exposure and HLA in healthy donors. Here immunoSEQ multiplex PCR was the method, and the copy in TCRdb shows in-frame clones only, minus some. The top ten hold roughly 2.5% of the sample, which has 95,000 to 120,000 clones, approximately 83% seen once. Sequencing used PBMCs. Receptor source: a woman in her late teens or twenties in good health and CMV-seronegative. The CDR3 runs from the conserved cysteine through the conserved F or W. The D gene is left open where the match is weak. Size is stated for part of the rows, as once, few or many counts, or as a class when the clone is expanded.

V: TRBV4-1
D: TRBD1
size: .
J: TRBJ1-4
DNA: TGCGCCAGCAGCCAAAGTTGGCCAAACGGGACAGAAGATGAAAAACTGTTTTTT
CDR3: CASSQSWPNGTEDEKLFF

V: TRBV29-1
D: .
size: .
J: TRBJ2-1
DNA: TGCAGCGTTCTTCGGTCGGGATCCAATGAGCAGTTCTTC
CDR3: CSVLRSGSNEQFF

V: TRBV7-6
D: TRBD2
size: .
J: TRBJ2-3
DNA: TGTGCCAGCAGCTTAGCCGCCCTAGCGGGAGAGTCGGATACGCAGTATTTT
CDR3: CASSLAALAGESDTQYF

V: TRBV13
D: TRBD1
size: few
J: TRBJ1-2
DNA: TGTGCCAGCAGCTTAGAGGTACAGGGGATAGATCATGGCTACACCTTC
CDR3: CASSLEVQGIDHGYTF

V: TRBV28
D: .
size: .
J: TRBJ2-7
DNA: TGTGCCAGCAGTTTGCAGGGTCCCCACGAGCAGTACTTC
CDR3: CASSLQGPHEQYF

V: TRBV7-2
D: TRBD2
size: once
J: TRBJ2-2
DNA: TGTGCCAGCAGCCTCAGAGCGGGGGGCCCGAACACCGGGGAGCTGTTTTTT
CDR3: CASSLRAGGPNTGELFF

V: TRBV6-5
D: .
size: .
J: TRBJ2-1
DNA: TGTGCCAGCACTCGAAGACGGGGCAATGAGCAGTTCTTC
CDR3: CASTRRRGNEQFF

V: TRBV19
D: .
size: .
J: TRBJ2-1
DNA: TGTGCCAGTAGTATAGAGGCCGTCAGGGATGAGCAGTTCTTC
CDR3: CASSIEAVRDEQFF

V: TRBV4-1
D: .
size: .
J: TRBJ1-3
DNA: TGCGCCAGCAGCCAAGATGGGCAGGCGACCTCTGGAAACACCATATATTTT
CDR3: CASSQDGQATSGNTIYF

V: TRBV2
D: TRBD1
size: .
J: TRBJ2-3
DNA: TGTGCCAGCAGTGAAGTACAGGGGGCGAATACGCAGTATTTT
CDR3: CASSEVQGANTQYF

V: TRBV28
D: .
size: .
J: TRBJ1-5
DNA: TGTGCCAGCAGGCAAATGCGAGGGTCGGGCAATCAGCCCCAGCATTTT
CDR3: CASRQMRGSGNQPQHF

V: TRBV7-2
D: .
size: .
J: TRBJ2-1
DNA: TGTGCCAGCAGCCCTCAGGGGGCCGGGGGGTGGAATGAGCAGTTCTTC
CDR3: CASSPQGAGGWNEQFF

V: TRBV28
D: TRBD2
size: .
J: TRBJ2-3
DNA: TGTGCCAGCAGTTCGGGACTAGCGGGAGGAGTAGATACGCAGTATTTT
CDR3: CASSSGLAGGVDTQYF

V: TRBV30
D: TRBD1
size: once
J: TRBJ2-5
DNA: TGTGCCTGGAGTGCGGACAGGGTTCAAGAGACCCAGTACTTC
CDR3: CAWSADRVQETQYF

V: TRBV5-1
D: TRBD1
size: .
J: TRBJ2-7
DNA: TGCGCCAGCAGCTTGATATCAGGGGGCCTCTACGAGCAGTACTTC
CDR3: CASSLISGGLYEQYF

V: TRBV5-6
D: .
size: .
J: TRBJ1-6
DNA: TGTGCCAGCAGCTTGGTGGCAGGGAAGTCACCCCTCCACTTT
CDR3: CASSLVAGKSPLHF

V: TRBV7-2
D: TRBD1
size: .
J: TRBJ1-1
DNA: TGTGCCAGCATGCCCGGGAGGACAGGGAGAGCGACGCTCCGGGAAGCTTTCTTT
CDR3: CASMPGRTGRATLREAFF

V: TRBV5-1
D: .
size: .
J: TRBJ1-4
DNA: TGCGCCAGCAGCTCTCGCGGGGGGAATGAAAAACTGTTTTTT
CDR3: CASSSRGGNEKLFF

V: TRBV4-1
D: TRBD2
size: .
J: TRBJ2-3
DNA: TGCGCCAGCAGCCAAGCTCAACTAGCGGGAGAGGTAGATACGCAGTATTTT
CDR3: CASSQAQLAGEVDTQYF

V: TRBV5-6
D: TRBD2
size: .
J: TRBJ2-1
DNA: TGTGCCAGCAGCTTTAGCGGGGCTTACAATGAGCAGTTCTTC
CDR3: CASSFSGAYNEQFF

V: TRBV5-1
D: .
size: .
J: TRBJ2-7
DNA: TGCGCCAGCAGCTGGACGACAGGATCCTACGAGCAGTACTTC
CDR3: CASSWTTGSYEQYF

V: TRBV5-6
D: TRBD1
size: few
J: TRBJ1-1
DNA: TGTGCCAGCAGCTTGGCTGACAGGGGCACTGAAGCTTTCTTT
CDR3: CASSLADRGTEAFF

V: TRBV5-4
D: .
size: .
J: TRBJ1-2
DNA: TGTGCCAGCAGAGACCCAGGGGACCGGGCTGGCTACACCTTC
CDR3: CASRDPGDRAGYTF

V: TRBV28
D: .
size: .
J: TRBJ2-5
DNA: TGTGCCGGCAGTTCCCCCTCGGGAAGCGGACCCCAAGAGACCCAGTACTTC
CDR3: CAGSSPSGSGPQETQYF

V: TRBV7-2
D: TRBD1
size: .
J: TRBJ1-5
DNA: TGTGCCAGCAGCTTACTAGGGGGCGATCAGCCCCAGCATTTT
CDR3: CASSLLGGDQPQHF

V: TRBV7-6
D: .
size: .
J: TRBJ1-2
DNA: TGTGCCAGCAGCTTAGTCAGGGGCGCTTATGGCTACACCTTC
CDR3: CASSLVRGAYGYTF

V: TRBV27
D: TRBD1
size: .
J: TRBJ2-2
DNA: TGTGCCAGCAGTATCAACAGGGGCGGGGAGCTGTTTTTT
CDR3: CASSINRGGELFF

V: TRBV5-6
D: .
size: .
J: TRBJ2-7
DNA: TGTGCCAGCAGCTTGGCGGGACAACCGCCTCGGGAGCAGTACTTC
CDR3: CASSLAGQPPREQYF

V: TRBV6-1
D: TRBD1
size: .
J: TRBJ2-7
DNA: TGTGCCAGCAGTTCCGGGACAGGGGGCTTCGAGCAGTACTTC
CDR3: CASSSGTGGFEQYF

V: TRBV25-1
D: TRBD1
size: .
J: TRBJ1-2
DNA: TGTGCCAGCAGTGGGGTCGGGACAGCTTCTAACTATGGCTACACCTTC
CDR3: CASSGVGTASNYGYTF

V: TRBV6-6
D: TRBD1
size: .
J: TRBJ2-7
DNA: TGTGCCAGCACACCTATAGGGGACAGAGGATACGAGCAGTACTTC
CDR3: CASTPIGDRGYEQYF

V: TRBV19
D: TRBD2
size: .
J: TRBJ2-3
DNA: TGTGCCAGTAGTATCTCTAGCGGGATACCCACAGATACGCAGTATTTT
CDR3: CASSISSGIPTDTQYF

V: TRBV5-1
D: .
size: .
J: TRBJ2-2
DNA: TGCGCCAGCGCCTTACCGACAGGTTATAACACCGGGGAGCTGTTTTTT
CDR3: CASALPTGYNTGELFF

V: TRBV5-1
D: .
size: .
J: TRBJ2-3
DNA: TGCGCCAGCAGCCAGAGGGCAGATACGCAGTATTTT
CDR3: CASSQRADTQYF

V: TRBV6-1
D: .
size: .
J: TRBJ1-2
DNA: TGTGCCAGCAGACGGGTGGAGGTGAGAGATGGCTACACCTTC
CDR3: CASRRVEVRDGYTF

V: TRBV19
D: TRBD1
size: .
J: TRBJ1-5
DNA: TGTGCCAGTAGTATTTGGGGACAGGGAAATCAGCCCCAGCATTTT
CDR3: CASSIWGQGNQPQHF

V: TRBV19
D: .
size: .
J: TRBJ1-1
DNA: TGTGCCAGTAGTCTTAACAGGGAGAGCACTGAAGCTTTCTTT
CDR3: CASSLNRESTEAFF

V: TRBV28
D: .
size: .
J: TRBJ1-1
DNA: TGTGCCAGCAGTTCCCCCCCGACGAGGTCCAACACTGAAGCTTTCTTT
CDR3: CASSSPPTRSNTEAFF

V: TRBV15
D: TRBD1
size: .
J: TRBJ1-1
DNA: TGTGCCACCAGCAGAGGACAGGGAGGGAACACTGAAGCTTTCTTT
CDR3: CATSRGQGGNTEAFF

V: TRBV28
D: .
size: once
J: TRBJ1-2
DNA: TGTGCCAGCAGTTTAAGGAGGGTTGATGGCTACACCTTC
CDR3: CASSLRRVDGYTF

V: TRBV19
D: TRBD1
size: once
J: TRBJ2-2
DNA: TGTGCCAGTAGTATTCGCCGTGGGACAGCCACCGGGGAGCTGTTTTTT
CDR3: CASSIRRGTATGELFF

V: TRBV9
D: .
size: .
J: TRBJ1-1
DNA: TGTGCCAGCAGCGTAGTCGGGGGTGAAGCTTTCTTT
CDR3: CASSVVGGEAFF